A selection of T cell receptor beta chains follows, all from one sample in a study of T-cell reconstitution after alpha-beta-depleted transplantation in children. Each CDR3 protein is one row after TCRdb ran MiXCR on the PCR reads. The data show around 270,000 distinct CDR3 sequences, almost 8% seen once. This sample comprised peripheral blood, obtained 360 days after TCRalphabeta/CD19-depleted stem cell transplant. The receptor set was obtained from a female patient aged 2-9 years who had a stem cell transplant for Fanconi anemia, so the T cells may come from the graft donor. Each CDR3 is given with its conserved first and last residue. The D gene is left open where the match is weak. Clone size is not always given. Where it is, it says once, few, many or a class for expanded clones.

clone_size j_call d_call v_call cdr3_aa cdr3_nt
many TRBJ2-1 TRBD2 TRBV20-1 CSASSSGGAHSYNEQFF TGCAGTGCTAGTTCTAGCGGGGGGGCCCACTCCTACAATGAGCAGTTCTTC
few TRBJ1-5 . TRBV6-2/TRBV6-3 CASTLRGYNQPQHF TGTGCCAGCACCTTACGAGGGTACAATCAGCCCCAGCATTTT
. TRBJ2-1 TRBD2 TRBV11-2 CASSQIAGLSYNEQFF TGTGCCAGCAGCCAAATAGCGGGGCTCTCCTACAATGAGCAGTTCTTC
many TRBJ2-3 . TRBV24-1 CATSEGSTDTQYF TGTGCCACCAGTGAAGGGAGCACAGATACGCAGTATTTT
. TRBJ2-2 . TRBV7-8 CASLGPTGKKSGELFF TGTGCCAGCTTAGGACCAACCGGGAAAAAATCCGGGGAGCTGTTTTTT
. TRBJ2-7 . TRBV15 CATSRVVGYQYF TGTGCCACCAGCAGAGTGGTGGGCTATCAGTACTTC
. TRBJ1-1 TRBD1 TRBV19 CASSMGQGIAEAFF TGTGCCAGTAGTATGGGACAGGGGATCGCTGAAGCTTTCTTT
many TRBJ2-7 . TRBV20-1 CSVVISGTDEQYF TGCAGTGTTGTTATTAGCGGAACCGACGAGCAGTACTTC
many TRBJ2-7 . TRBV2 CASTHSSYEQYF TGTGCCAGCACCCATTCTTCCTACGAGCAGTACTTC
many TRBJ2-1 TRBD2 TRBV6-2/TRBV6-3 CASNHQRGTYNEQFF TGTGCCAGCAACCACCAGCGGGGGACCTACAATGAGCAGTTCTTC
. TRBJ1-6 . TRBV20-1 CSARESPFANSPLHF TGCAGTGCTAGAGAGTCCCCATTTGCGAATTCACCCCTCCACTTT
. TRBJ2-3 TRBD2 TRBV4-2 CVSSQERVAGADTQYF TGTGTCAGCAGCCAAGAAAGAGTGGCGGGAGCAGATACGCAGTATTTT
many TRBJ2-3 . TRBV20-1 CSAHIPSTDTQYF TGCAGTGCCCACATACCGAGCACAGATACGCAGTATTTT
few TRBJ1-2 TRBD1 TRBV29-1 CSGGDRGLSGYTF TGCAGCGGGGGGGACAGGGGGCTGAGTGGCTACACCTTC
few TRBJ2-2 . TRBV5-1 CASSLSGALFANTGELFF TGCGCCAGCAGCTTGTCTGGGGCGCTGTTCGCGAACACCGGGGAGCTGTTTTTT
many TRBJ1-6 . TRBV5-6 CASSLESGVGSPLHF TGTGCCAGCAGCTTGGAGTCAGGGGTAGGTTCACCCCTCCACTTT
. TRBJ2-7 . TRBV11-2 CASSWGHEQYF TGTGCCAGCAGCTGGGGCCACGAGCAGTACTTC
few TRBJ2-3 TRBD1 TRBV20-1 CSAPDRGDYTDTQYF TGCAGTGCGCCGGACAGGGGGGACTACACAGATACGCAGTATTTT
few TRBJ2-2 . TRBV7-3 CASSLNGRGRVITGELFF TGTGCCAGCAGCTTAAACGGTCGGGGGCGCGTTATCACCGGGGAGCTGTTTTTT
. TRBJ2-1 . TRBV5-1 CASSPYAGATNEQFF TGCGCCAGCAGCCCTTATGCTGGCGCCACTAATGAGCAGTTCTTC
many TRBJ2-7 . TRBV12-3/TRBV12-4 CASSLSGPLREQYF TGTGCCAGCAGTCTGTCGGGGCCCTTGAGAGAGCAGTACTTC
many TRBJ2-3 . TRBV2 CASSVYRITDTQYF TGTGCCAGCAGTGTGTACCGAATCACAGATACGCAGTATTTT
few TRBJ1-4 . TRBV15 CATSLRQTSNEKLFF TGTGCCACCAGCCTTCGACAGACGTCTAATGAAAAACTGTTTTTT
. TRBJ2-7 . TRBV3-1 CASSQAGERDEQYF TGTGCCAGCAGCCAAGCCGGGGAGCGTGACGAGCAGTACTTC
. TRBJ2-4 . TRBV20-1 CSALDLGRPLAKNIQYF TGCAGTGCCTTGGATTTGGGGCGGCCACTAGCCAAAAACATTCAGTACTTC
many TRBJ2-7 . TRBV7-2 CASSLEAGTEQYF TGTGCCAGCAGCTTAGAAGCAGGAACCGAGCAGTACTTC
. TRBJ2-6 . TRBV5-5 CASSSTLFSGANVLTF TGTGCCAGCAGCTCTACCTTATTCTCTGGGGCCAACGTCCTGACTTTC
many TRBJ2-3 . TRBV20-1 CSGAQDTQYF TGCAGTGGGGCCCAAGATACGCAGTATTTT
many TRBJ2-2 TRBD2 TRBV9 CASSVLAGHVPVTGELFF TGTGCCAGCAGCGTACTAGCGGGGCATGTCCCGGTCACCGGGGAGCTGTTTTTT
. TRBJ2-5 . TRBV28 CASSFTHGGGGPTYF TGTGCCAGCAGTTTTACACACGGGGGAGGGGGGCCCACTTACTTC
few TRBJ2-4 . TRBV7-9 CASSPELKVVKNIQYF TGTGCCAGCAGCCCCGAACTCAAGGTAGTCAAAAACATTCAGTACTTC
many TRBJ2-7 . TRBV12-3/TRBV12-4 CASSTTLARYEQYF TGTGCCAGCAGCACCACCCTAGCGAGGTACGAGCAGTACTTC
few TRBJ1-1 . TRBV6-1 CASSERGVGAKDSF TGTGCCAGCAGTGAAAGAGGGGTAGGGGCCAAGGACTCCTTT
. TRBJ1-6 . TRBV3-1 CASSQDFWGFANSPLHF TGTGCCAGCAGCCAAGACTTCTGGGGGTTCGCGAATTCACCCCTCCACTTT
few TRBJ2-1 . TRBV5-5 CASRFVGAYNEQFF TGTGCCAGCAGATTCGTCGGGGCCTACAATGAGCAGTTCTTC
. TRBJ2-2 TRBD2 TRBV24-1 CATSLSGTSGTSRGTGELFF TGTGCCACCAGTTTATCCGGGACTAGCGGGACCAGCCGGGGAACCGGGGAGCTGTTTTTT
many TRBJ1-2 . TRBV25-1 CASSEYDNYGYTF TGTGCCAGCAGTGAATACGATAACTATGGCTACACCTTC
many TRBJ1-2 . TRBV7-8 CASSLDRGVDGYTF TGTGCCAGCAGCTTAGATAGGGGGGTGGATGGCTACACCTTC
many TRBJ2-5 . TRBV28 CASSLRRGWETQYF TGTGCCAGCAGTTTACGTAGGGGTTGGGAGACCCAGTACTTC
many TRBJ1-2 . TRBV18 CASTSLTANYGYTF TGTGCCAGCACAAGCTTGACAGCTAACTATGGCTACACCTTC
many TRBJ1-5 . TRBV20-1 CSARIVLPNQPQHF TGCAGTGCTAGAATAGTGCTTCCGAATCAGCCCCAGCATTTT
many TRBJ1-5 . TRBV5-1 CASSPGMNLQPQHF TGCGCCAGCAGCCCGGGGATGAATCTTCAGCCCCAGCATTTT
many TRBJ2-5 . TRBV20-1 CSASTRWQETQYF TGCAGTGCTTCGACTAGGTGGCAAGAGACCCAGTACTTC
many TRBJ1-6 . TRBV28 CASSLGRDYNSPLHF TGTGCCAGCAGTTTAGGTCGGGACTATAATTCACCCCTCCACTTT
many TRBJ2-3 TRBD2 TRBV4-1 CASSHGLAGDGDTQYF TGCGCCAGCAGCCACGGACTAGCGGGAGACGGAGATACGCAGTATTTT
many TRBJ2-5 . TRBV7-9 CASSPGTHNQETQYF TGTGCCAGCAGCCCAGGGACACATAACCAAGAGACCCAGTACTTC
few TRBJ2-7 TRBD2 TRBV9 CASSVGLAVSSYEQYF TGTGCCAGCAGCGTAGGCCTAGCGGTTAGCTCCTACGAGCAGTACTTC
many TRBJ1-1 TRBD1 TRBV20-1 CSASPHRGTEAFF TGCAGTGCTAGTCCCCACAGGGGCACTGAAGCTTTCTTT
many TRBJ1-4 . TRBV28 CASGSSGLVNEKLFF TGTGCCAGCGGGTCCTCTGGGTTAGTTAATGAAAAACTGTTTTTT
. TRBJ2-5 . TRBV4-3 CASSHLTKAGTQYF TGCGCCAGCAGCCACCTGACGAAAGCAGGGACCCAGTACTTC
many TRBJ2-1 . TRBV13 CASSLISGLSEQFF TGTGCCAGCAGCTTAATCTCGGGACTTAGTGAGCAGTTCTTC
. TRBJ2-6 . TRBV19 CASRGFGANVLTF TGTGCCAGTAGGGGGTTTGGGGCCAACGTCCTGACTTTC
many TRBJ2-4 . TRBV12-3/TRBV12-4 CASSTLAKNIQYF TGTGCCAGCAGCACCCTAGCCAAAAACATTCAGTACTTC